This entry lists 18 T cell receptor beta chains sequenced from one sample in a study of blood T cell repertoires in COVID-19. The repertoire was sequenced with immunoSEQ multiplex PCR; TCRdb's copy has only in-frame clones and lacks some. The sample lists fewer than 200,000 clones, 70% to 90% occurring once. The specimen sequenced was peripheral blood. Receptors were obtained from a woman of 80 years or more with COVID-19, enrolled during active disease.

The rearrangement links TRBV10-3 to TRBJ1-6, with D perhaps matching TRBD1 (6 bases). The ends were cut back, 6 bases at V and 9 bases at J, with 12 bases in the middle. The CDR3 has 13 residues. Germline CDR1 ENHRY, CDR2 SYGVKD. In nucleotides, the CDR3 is TGTGCCATCAGACGGGACACCGGTTCACCCCTCCACTTT. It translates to CAIRRDTGSPLHF.

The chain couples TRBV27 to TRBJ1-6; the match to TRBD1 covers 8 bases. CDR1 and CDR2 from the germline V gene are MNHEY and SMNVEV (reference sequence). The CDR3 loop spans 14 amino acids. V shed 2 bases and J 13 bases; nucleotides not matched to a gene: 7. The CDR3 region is CASSLQGASLPLHF. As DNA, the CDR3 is TGTGCCAGCAGTTTACAGGGGGCCAGTCTCCCCCTCCACTTT.

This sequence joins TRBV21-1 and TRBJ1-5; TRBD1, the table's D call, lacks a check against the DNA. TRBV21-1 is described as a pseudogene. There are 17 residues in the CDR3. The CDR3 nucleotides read TGTGCCAGCAGCAAGAGGACAGGGCGTTCGAGCAATCAGCCCCAGCATTTT. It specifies CASSKRTGRSSNQPQHF.

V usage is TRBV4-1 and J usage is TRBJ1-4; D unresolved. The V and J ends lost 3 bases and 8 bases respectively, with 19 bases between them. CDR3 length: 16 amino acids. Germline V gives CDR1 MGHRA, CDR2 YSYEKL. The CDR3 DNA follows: TGCGCCAGCAGCCAGTTAATGACATACACTGGGGAAAAACTGTTTTTT. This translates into CASSQLMTYTGEKLFF.

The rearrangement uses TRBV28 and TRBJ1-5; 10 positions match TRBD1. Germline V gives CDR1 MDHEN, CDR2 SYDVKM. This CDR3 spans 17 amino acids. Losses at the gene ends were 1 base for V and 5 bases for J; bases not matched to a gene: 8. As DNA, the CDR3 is TGTGCCAGCAGTTTATCCGAGTACGGGACAGGGGATCAGCCCCAGCATTTT. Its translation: CASSLSEYGTGDQPQHF.

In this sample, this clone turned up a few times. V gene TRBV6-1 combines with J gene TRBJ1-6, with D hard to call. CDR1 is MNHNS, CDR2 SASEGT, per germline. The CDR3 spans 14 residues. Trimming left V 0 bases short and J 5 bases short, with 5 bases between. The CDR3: CASSEARNNSPLHF. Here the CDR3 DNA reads TGTGCCAGCAGTGAAGCCAGGAATAATTCACCCCTCCACTTT.

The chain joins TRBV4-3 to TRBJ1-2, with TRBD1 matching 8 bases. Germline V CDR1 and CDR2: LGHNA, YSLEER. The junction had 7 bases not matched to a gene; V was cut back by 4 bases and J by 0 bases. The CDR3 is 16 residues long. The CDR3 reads CASSRERQGTNYGYTF. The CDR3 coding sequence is TGCGCCAGCAGCCGAGAACGACAGGGGACTAACTATGGCTACACCTTC.

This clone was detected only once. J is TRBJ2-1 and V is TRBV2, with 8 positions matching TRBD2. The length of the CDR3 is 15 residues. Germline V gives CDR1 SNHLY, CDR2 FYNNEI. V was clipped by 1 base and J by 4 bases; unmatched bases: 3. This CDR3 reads CASSEGPSGYNEQFF. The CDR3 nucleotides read TGTGCCAGCAGTGAAGGGCCTAGCGGGTACAATGAGCAGTTCTTC.

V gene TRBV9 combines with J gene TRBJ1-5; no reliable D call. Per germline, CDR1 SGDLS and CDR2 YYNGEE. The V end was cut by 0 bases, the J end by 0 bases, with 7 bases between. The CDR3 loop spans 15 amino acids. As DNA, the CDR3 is TGTGCCAGCAGCGTAGGGAGTTATAGCAATCAGCCCCAGCATTTT. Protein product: CASSVGSYSNQPQHF.

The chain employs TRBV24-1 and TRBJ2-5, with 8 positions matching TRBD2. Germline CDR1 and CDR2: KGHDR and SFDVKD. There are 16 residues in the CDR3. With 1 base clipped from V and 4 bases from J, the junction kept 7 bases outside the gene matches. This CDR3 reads CATSDFEAGGGETQYF. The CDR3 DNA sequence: TGTGCCACCAGTGATTTTGAGGCGGGGGGCGGAGAGACCCAGTACTTC.

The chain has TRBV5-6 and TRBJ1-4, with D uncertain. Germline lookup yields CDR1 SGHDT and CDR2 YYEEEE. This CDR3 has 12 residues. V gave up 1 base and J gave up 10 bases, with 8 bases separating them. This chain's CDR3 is CASSLPSGKLFF. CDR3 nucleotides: TGTGCCAGCAGCTTGCCGTCGGGAAAACTGTTTTTT.

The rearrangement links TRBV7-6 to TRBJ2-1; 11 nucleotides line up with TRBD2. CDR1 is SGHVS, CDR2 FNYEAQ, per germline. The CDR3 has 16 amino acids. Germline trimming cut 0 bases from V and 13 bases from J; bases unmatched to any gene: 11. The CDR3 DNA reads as TGTGCCAGCAGCTTAGCTCCTATAGCGGGAGGGCCGGAACAGTTCTTC. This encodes CASSLAPIAGGPEQFF. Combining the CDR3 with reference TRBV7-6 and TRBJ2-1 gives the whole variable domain GAGVSQSPRYKVTKRGQDVALRCDPISGHVSLYWYRQALGQGPEFLTYFNYEAQQDKSGLPNDRFSAERPEGSISTLTIQRTEQRDSAMYRCASSLAPIAGGPEQFFGPGTRLTVL.

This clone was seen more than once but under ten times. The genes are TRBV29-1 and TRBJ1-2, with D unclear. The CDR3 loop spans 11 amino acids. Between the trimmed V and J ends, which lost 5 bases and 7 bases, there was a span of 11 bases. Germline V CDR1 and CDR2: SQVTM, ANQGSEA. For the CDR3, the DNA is TGCAGCGTTACAGAAGCTACTGGCTACACCTTC. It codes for CSVTEATGYTF.

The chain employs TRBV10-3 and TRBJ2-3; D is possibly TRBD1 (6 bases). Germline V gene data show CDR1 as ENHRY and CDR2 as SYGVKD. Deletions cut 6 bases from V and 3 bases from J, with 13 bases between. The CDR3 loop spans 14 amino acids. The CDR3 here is CAISPWTATDTQYF. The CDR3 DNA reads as TGTGCCATCAGCCCCTGGACAGCGACAGATACGCAGTATTTT.

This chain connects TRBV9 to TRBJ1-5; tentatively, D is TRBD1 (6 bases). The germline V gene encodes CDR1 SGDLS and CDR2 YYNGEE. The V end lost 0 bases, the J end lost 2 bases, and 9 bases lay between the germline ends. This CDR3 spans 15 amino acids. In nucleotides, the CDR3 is TGTGCCAGCAGCGTAGGAGGGGGAGGCAATCAGCCCCAGCATTTT. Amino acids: CASSVGGGGNQPQHF.

CDR3 DNA: TGTGCCAGCAGTTTAGCCAGACAGAACTCTGGAAACACCATATATTTT. Its translation: CASSLARQNSGNTIYF. The gene calls are TRBV2 and TRBJ1-3, with TRBD1 as a possible D gene (5 bases). Germline-derived CDR1 and CDR2 are SNHLY and FYNNEI. The CDR3 is made up of 16 amino acids. Trimming removed 5 bases from V and 0 bases from J, with 14 bases in between.

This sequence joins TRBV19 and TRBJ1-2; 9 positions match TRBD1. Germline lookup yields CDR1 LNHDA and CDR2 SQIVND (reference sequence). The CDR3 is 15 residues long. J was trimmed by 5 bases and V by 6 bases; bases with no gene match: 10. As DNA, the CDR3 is TGTGCCAGTAGGCAACAACAGGGGGCGGGATATGGCTACACCTTC. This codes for CASRQQQGAGYGYTF.

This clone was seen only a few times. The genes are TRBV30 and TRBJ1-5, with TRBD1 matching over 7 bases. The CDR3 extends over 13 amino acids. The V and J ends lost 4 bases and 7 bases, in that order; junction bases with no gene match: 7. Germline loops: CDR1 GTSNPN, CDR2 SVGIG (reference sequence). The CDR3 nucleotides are TGTGCCTGGAAACAGGGGTTTGGGCAGCCCCAGCATTTT. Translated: CAWKQGFGQPQHF.